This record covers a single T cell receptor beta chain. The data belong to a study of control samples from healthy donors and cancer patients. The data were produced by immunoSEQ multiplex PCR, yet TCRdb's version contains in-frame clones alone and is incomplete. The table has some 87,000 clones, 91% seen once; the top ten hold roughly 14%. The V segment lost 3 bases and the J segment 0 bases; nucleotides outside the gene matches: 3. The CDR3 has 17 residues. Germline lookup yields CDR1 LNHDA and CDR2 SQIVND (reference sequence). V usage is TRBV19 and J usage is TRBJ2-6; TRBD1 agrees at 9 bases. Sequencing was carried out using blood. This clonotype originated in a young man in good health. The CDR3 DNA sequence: TGTGCCAGTAGTATGGGGACAGGGATCTCTGGGGCCAACGTCCTGACTTTC. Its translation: CASSMGTGISGANVLTF.